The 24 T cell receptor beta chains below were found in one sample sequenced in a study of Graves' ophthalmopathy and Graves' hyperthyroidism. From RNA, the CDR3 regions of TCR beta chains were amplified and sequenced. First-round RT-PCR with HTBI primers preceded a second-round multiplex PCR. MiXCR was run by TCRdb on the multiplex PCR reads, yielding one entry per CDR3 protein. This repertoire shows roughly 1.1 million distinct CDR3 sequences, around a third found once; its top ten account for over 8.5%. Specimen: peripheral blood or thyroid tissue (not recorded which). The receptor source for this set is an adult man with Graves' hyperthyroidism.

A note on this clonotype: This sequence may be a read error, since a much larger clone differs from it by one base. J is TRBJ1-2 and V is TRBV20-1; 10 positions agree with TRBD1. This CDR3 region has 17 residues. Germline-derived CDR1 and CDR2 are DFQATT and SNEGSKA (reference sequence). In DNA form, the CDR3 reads TGCAGTGCTAGAGATACGACAGGGGGCCGCATAAACTATGGCTACATCTTC. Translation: CSARDTTGGRINYGYIF.

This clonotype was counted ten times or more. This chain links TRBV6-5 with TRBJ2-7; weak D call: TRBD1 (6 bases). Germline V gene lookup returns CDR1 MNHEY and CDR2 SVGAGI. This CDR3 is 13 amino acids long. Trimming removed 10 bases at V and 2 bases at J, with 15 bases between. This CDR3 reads CATAPTGTYEQYF. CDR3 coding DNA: TGTGCCACCGCACCGACAGGAACCTACGAGCAGTACTTC.

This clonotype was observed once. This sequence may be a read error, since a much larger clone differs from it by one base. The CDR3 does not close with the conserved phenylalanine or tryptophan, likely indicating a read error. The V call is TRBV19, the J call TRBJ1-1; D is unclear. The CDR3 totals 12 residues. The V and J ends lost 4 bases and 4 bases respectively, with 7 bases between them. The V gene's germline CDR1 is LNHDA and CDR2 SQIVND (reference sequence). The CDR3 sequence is CASSTWSTEAFL. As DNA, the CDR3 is TGTGCCAGTAGTACGTGGAGCACTGAAGCTTTCCTT.

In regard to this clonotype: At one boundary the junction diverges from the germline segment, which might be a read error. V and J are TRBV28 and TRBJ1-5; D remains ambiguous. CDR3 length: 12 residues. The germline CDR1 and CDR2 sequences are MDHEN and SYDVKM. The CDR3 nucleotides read TGTGCCAGCAGTTTCTTAGTCCAGCCCCGGCATTTT. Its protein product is CASSFLVQPRHF. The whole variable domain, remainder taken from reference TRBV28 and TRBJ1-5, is DVKVTQSSRYLVKRTGEKVFLECVQDMDHENMFWYRQDPGLGLRLIYFSYDVKMKEKGDIPEGYSVSREKKERFSLILESASTNQTSMYLCASSFLVQPRHFGDGTRLSIL.

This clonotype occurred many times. CDR3 protein: CAIRRLAGALDAYEQYF. The CDR3 coding sequence is TGTGCCATCAGGCGGCTAGCGGGAGCCCTAGACGCCTACGAGCAGTACTTC. The chain has TRBV10-3 and TRBJ2-7; the match to TRBD2 covers 10 bases. V shed 6 bases, J shed 2 bases, and the junction held 13 bases outside the gene matches. CDR3 length equals 17 residues. Per the germline V gene, CDR1 is ENHRY and CDR2 is SYGVKD.

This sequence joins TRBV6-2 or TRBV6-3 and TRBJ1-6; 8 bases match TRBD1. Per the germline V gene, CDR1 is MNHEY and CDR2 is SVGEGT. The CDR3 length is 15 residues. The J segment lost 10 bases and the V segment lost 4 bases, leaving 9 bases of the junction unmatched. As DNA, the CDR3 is TGTGCCAGCAGTTCCCCGGGACAGGACCGGTCACCCCTCCACTTT. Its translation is CASSSPGQDRSPLHF.

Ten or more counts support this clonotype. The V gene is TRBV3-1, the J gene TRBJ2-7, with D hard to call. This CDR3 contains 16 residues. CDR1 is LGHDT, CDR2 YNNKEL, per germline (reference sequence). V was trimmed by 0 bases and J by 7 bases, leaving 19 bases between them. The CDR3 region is CASSQDGGQRRREQYF. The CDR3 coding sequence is TGTGCCAGCAGCCAAGATGGCGGCCAACGAAGGCGGGAGCAGTACTTC.

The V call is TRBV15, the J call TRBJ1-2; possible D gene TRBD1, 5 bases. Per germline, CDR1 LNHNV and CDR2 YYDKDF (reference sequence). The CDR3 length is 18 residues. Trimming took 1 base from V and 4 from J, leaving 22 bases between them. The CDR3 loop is CATSRVSGLGAEIYGYTF. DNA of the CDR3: TGTGCCACCAGCAGAGTTTCGGGGCTGGGAGCAGAGATCTATGGCTACACCTTC.

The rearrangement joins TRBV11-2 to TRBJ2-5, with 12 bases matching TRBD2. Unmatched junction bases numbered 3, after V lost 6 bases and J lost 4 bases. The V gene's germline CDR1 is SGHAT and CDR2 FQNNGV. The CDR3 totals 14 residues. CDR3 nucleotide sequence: TGTGCCAGCAGGGGGGGACTAGCGGGAGAGACCCAGTACTTC. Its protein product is CASRGGLAGETQYF.

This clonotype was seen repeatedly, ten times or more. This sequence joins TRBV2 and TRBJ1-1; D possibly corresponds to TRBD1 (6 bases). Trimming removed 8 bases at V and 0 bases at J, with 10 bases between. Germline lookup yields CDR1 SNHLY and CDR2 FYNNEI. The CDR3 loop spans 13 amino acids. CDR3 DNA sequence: TGTGCCAGCTTCAGGGGTCTGAACACTGAAGCTTTCTTT. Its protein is CASFRGLNTEAFF. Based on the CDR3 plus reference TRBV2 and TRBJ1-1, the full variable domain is EPEVTQTPSHQVTQMGQEVILRCVPISNHLYFYWYRQILGQKVEFLVSFYNNEISEKSEIFDDQFSVERPDGSNFTLKIRSTKLEDSAMYFCASFRGLNTEAFFGQGTRLTVV.

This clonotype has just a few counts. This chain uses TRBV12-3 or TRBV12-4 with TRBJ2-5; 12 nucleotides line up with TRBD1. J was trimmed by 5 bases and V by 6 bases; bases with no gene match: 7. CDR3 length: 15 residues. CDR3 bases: TGTGCCAGCAGCCAGGGGACAGGGGGCATGGAGACCCAGTACTTC. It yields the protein CASSQGTGGMETQYF.

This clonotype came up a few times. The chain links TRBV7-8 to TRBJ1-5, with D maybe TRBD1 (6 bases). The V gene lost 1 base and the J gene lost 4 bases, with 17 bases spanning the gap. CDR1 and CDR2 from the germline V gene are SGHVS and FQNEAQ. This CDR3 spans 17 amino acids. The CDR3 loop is CASSLEPTGFTNQPQHF. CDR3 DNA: TGTGCCAGCAGCTTAGAGCCCACAGGGTTTACTAATCAGCCCCAGCATTTT.

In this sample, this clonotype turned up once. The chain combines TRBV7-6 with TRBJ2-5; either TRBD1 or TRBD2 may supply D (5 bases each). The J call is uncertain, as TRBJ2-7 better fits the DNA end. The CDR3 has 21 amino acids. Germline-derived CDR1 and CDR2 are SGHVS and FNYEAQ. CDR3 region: CASSLDSRAGSRVAEAYEQYF. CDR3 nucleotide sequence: TGTGCCAGCAGCTTAGACTCTCGGGCAGGGTCGAGGGTTGCCGAGGCCTACGAGCAGTACTTC.

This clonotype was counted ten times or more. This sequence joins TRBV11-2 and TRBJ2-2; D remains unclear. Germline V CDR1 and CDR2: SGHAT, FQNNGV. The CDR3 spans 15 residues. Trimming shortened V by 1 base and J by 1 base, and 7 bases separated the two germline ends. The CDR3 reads CASSLVGENTGELFF. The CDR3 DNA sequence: TGTGCCAGCAGCTTAGTCGGAGAGAACACCGGGGAGCTGTTTTTT. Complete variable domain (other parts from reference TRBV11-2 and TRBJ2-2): EAGVAQSPRYKIIEKRQSVAFWCNPISGHATLYWYQQILGQGPKLLIQFQNNGVVDDSQLPKDRFSAERLKGVDSTLKIQPAKLEDSAVYLCASSLVGENTGELFFGEGSRLTVL.

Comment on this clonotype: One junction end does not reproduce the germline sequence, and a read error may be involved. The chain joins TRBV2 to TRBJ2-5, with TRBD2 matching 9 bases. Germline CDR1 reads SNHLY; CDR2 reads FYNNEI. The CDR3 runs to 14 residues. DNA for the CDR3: TGCGCCAGCAGCCAAGCGGGGGGCCCAGAGACCCAGTACTTC. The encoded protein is CASSQAGGPETQYF.

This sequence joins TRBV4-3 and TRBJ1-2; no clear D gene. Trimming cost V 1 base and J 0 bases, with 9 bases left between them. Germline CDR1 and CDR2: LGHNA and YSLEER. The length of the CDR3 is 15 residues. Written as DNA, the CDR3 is TGCGCCAGCAGCCAAGGACTGATTTCTAACTATGGCTACACCTTC. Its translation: CASSQGLISNYGYTF.

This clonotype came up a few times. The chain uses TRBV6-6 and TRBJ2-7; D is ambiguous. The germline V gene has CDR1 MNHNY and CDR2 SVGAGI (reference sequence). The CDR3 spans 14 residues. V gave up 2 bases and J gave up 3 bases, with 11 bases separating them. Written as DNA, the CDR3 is TGTGCCAGCAGTTACGGTGGGGTTCGCTACGAGCAGTACTTC. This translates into CASSYGGVRYEQYF.

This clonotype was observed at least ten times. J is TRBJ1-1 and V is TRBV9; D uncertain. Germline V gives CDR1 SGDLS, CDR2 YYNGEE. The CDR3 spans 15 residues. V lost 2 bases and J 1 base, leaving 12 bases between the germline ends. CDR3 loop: CASSVGLIENTEAFF. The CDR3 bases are TGTGCCAGCAGCGTCGGGTTAATTGAGAACACTGAAGCTTTCTTT.

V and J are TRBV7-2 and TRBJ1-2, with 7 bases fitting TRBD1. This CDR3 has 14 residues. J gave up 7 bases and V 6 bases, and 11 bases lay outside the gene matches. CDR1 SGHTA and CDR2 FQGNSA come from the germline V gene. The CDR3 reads CASRQRQGTGGYTF. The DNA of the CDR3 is TGTGCCAGCAGACAAAGACAGGGTACGGGTGGCTACACCTTC.

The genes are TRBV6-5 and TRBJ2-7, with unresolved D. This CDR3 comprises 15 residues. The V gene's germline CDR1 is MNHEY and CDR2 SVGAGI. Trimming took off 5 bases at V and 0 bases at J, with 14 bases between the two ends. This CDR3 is CASSENYPASYEQYF. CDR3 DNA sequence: TGTGCCAGCAGTGAAAACTATCCCGCCTCCTACGAGCAGTACTTC.

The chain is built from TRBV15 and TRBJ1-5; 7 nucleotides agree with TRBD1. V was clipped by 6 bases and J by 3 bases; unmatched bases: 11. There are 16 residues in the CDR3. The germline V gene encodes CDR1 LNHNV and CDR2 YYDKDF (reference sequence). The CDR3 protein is CATRLQTGASNQPQHF. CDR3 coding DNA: TGTGCCACCAGACTCCAAACAGGGGCGTCCAATCAGCCCCAGCATTTT.

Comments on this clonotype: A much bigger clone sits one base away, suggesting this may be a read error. CDR3 bases: TGTGCCAGCAGCGTTTTTGGGGGAGACACTGAAGCTCTCTTT. Translation: CASSVFGGDTEALF. This rearrangement joins TRBV9 to TRBJ1-1; D is possibly TRBD1 (5 bases). The germline CDR1 and CDR2 sequences are SGDLS and YYNGEE. The CDR3 contains 14 residues.

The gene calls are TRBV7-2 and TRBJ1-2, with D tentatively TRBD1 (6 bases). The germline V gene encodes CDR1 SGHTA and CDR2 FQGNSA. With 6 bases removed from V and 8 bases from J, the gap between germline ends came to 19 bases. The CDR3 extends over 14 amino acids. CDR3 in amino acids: CASSTLDRRKGYTF. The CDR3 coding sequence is TGTGCCAGCAGTACTCTCGACAGGAGGAAAGGCTACACCTTC. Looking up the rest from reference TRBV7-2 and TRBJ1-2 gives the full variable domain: GAGVSQSPSNKVTEKGKDVELRCDPISGHTALYWYRQSLGQGLEFLIYFQGNSAPDKSGLPSDRFSAERTGGSVSTLTIQRTQQEDSAVYLCASSTLDRRKGYTFGSGTRLTVV.

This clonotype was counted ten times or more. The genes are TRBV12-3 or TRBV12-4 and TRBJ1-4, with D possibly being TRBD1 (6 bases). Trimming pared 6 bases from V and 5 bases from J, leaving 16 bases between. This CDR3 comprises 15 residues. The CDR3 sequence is CASSRTTGLNEKLFF. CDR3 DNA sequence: TGTGCCAGCAGCCGGACAACAGGGTTGAATGAAAAACTGTTTTTT.